The source of this T cell receptor (beta chain) is a study of CD8+ T cells in alopecia areata. Extracted from the samples, RNA was reverse transcribed into cDNA to serve as the sequencing template. Clones were read by immunoSEQ multiplex PCR, and TCRdb kept only the in-frame ones, dropping some. Of under 150,000 clones detected, around 82% appear once; the ten largest clones hold roughly 25%. The study, taken as a whole, reports: Lesional scalp, especially alopecia totalis/universalis, showed higher clonality than normal scalp.

Specified treatment: oral pan-JAK inhibitor, 5-10 mg twice daily. With respect to this clone: Its target is unknown.

Germline V gene lookup returns CDR1 SGHNT and CDR2 YYREEE (reference sequence). The CDR3 extends over 15 amino acids. V was trimmed by 2 bases and J by 3 bases, leaving 15 bases between them. This material consisted of CD8+ T cells sorted from blood, taken at week 4, from a patient treated with tofacitinib. V and J are TRBV5-4 and TRBJ2-7; D unclear. This receptor was identified in a human donor with alopecia areata. The CDR3 reads CASSFTATESYEQYF. For the CDR3, the DNA is TGTGCCAGCAGCTTCACCGCGACTGAGAGCTACGAGCAGTACTTC.